Shown below are 26 T cell receptor beta chains from a single sample sequenced in a study of glioma-infiltrating T cells. Using RNA template, CDR3s of TCR alpha and beta were amplified with iRepertoire arm-PCR. One entry per CDR3 protein results from TCRdb running MiXCR on the multiplex PCR reads. The top ten clones hold more than 30% of a sample with 90,000 to 100,000 distinct CDR3 sequences, roughly 40% of them seen once. The material sequenced was glioma tissue, nonneoplastic brain tissue, or PBMCs (not recorded which). The receptors originated from a human donor with low-grade glioma or glioblastoma, undergoing nonglioma brain surgery, or in good health (not recorded which).

Many counts were recorded for this clonotype. The rearrangement links TRBV7-2 to TRBJ2-7; D uncertain. This CDR3 is 15 amino acids long. Germline CDR1 and CDR2: SGHTA and FQGNSA. V was pared by 3 bases and J by 6 bases, with 18 bases between. The CDR3 loop reads CASSFDRALTFEQYF. CDR3 DNA: TGTGCCAGCAGCTTCGACCGGGCGCTTACCTTCGAGCAGTACTTC.

Remarks on this clonotype: A clone one base away is much larger, so this may be a read error. V usage is TRBV7-2 and J usage is TRBJ2-5; D is undetermined. The CDR3 runs 12 residues. The germline V gene has CDR1 SGHTA and CDR2 FQGNSA. V dropped 7 bases and J dropped 5 bases, with 11 bases sitting between them. CDR3 protein: CASTTPSETQYF. CDR3 nucleotides: TGTGCCAGCACCACTCCGTCTGAGACCCAGTACTTC.

At least ten counts were recorded for this clonotype. The genes are TRBV4-3 and TRBJ2-7, with D possibly being TRBD1 or TRBD2 (6 bases each). The CDR3 is 17 residues long. The V gene's germline CDR1 is LGHNA and CDR2 YSLEER. V lost 1 base, J lost 2 bases, and 18 bases lay in between. The CDR3 coding sequence is TGCGCCAGCAGCCAAGGGCTCGGGGGACAAGTTACCTACGAGCAGTACTTC. This sequence encodes CASSQGLGGQVTYEQYF.

This clonotype has a count of ten or more. The chain employs TRBV5-1 and TRBJ2-1, with 7 bases lining up with TRBD1. The V gene's germline CDR1 is SGHRS and CDR2 YFSETQ. This CDR3 has 16 residues. Losses at the gene ends were 4 bases for V and 2 bases for J; bases not matched to a gene: 9. CDR3 sequence reads: CASSPGTERTYNEQFF. The CDR3 DNA follows: TGCGCCAGCAGCCCCGGGACAGAGAGAACCTACAATGAGCAGTTCTTC.

This clonotype was seen many times. This chain connects TRBV5-1 to TRBJ1-5, with TRBD1 identical over 8 bases. The CDR3 loop spans 18 amino acids. Germline CDR1 and CDR2: SGHRS and YFSETQ. Losses at the gene ends were 5 bases for V and 4 bases for J; bases not matched to a gene: 17. The CDR3 sequence is CASRPDRAERLKNQPQHF. Here the CDR3 DNA reads TGCGCCAGCAGACCGGACAGGGCCGAACGTCTCAAAAATCAGCCCCAGCATTTT.

With respect to this clonotype: An end of the junction differs from the germline gene, which may be a read error. V usage is TRBV14 and J usage is TRBJ1-6; unclear D gene. Germline CDR1 is SGHDN and CDR2 is FVKESK. The CDR3 is 15 amino acids. The CDR3 loop reads CASSQTGSYDSPLHF. CDR3 nucleotide sequence: TGCGCCAGCAGCCAAACCGGTTCCTATGATTCACCCCTCCACTTT.

This clonotype was counted at least ten times. The chain is built from TRBV19 and TRBJ1-5, with a possible D match to TRBD1 (5 bases). This CDR3 is 15 amino acids long. V lost 1 base and J lost 3, with 10 bases in between. CDR1 LNHDA and CDR2 SQIVND come from the germline V gene (reference sequence). DNA for the CDR3: TGTGCCAGTAGTATAGTCAGGGAAACCAATCAGCCCCAGCATTTT. The encoded protein is CASSIVRETNQPQHF.

This clonotype was detected a few times. The V gene is TRBV7-3, the J gene TRBJ1-2; 7 bases are a match to TRBD1. J lost 8 bases, V lost 1 base, and 4 bases had no gene match. There are 13 residues in the CDR3. Germline CDR1 is SGHTA and CDR2 is FQGTGA. CDR3 bases: TGTGCCAGCAGCTTAATAACAGGGGTCGGCTACACCTTC. This encodes CASSLITGVGYTF.

This clonotype was counted a single time. This chain joins TRBV7-2 and TRBJ2-1; TRBD1 matches 8 bases. Losses at the gene ends were 3 bases for V and 10 bases for J; bases not matched to a gene: 11. The CDR3 contains 15 residues. The germline V gene has CDR1 SGHTA and CDR2 FQGNSA. CDR3 bases: TGTGCCAGCAGCTTGAACGCAGGGGGCCTAGACGAGCAGTTCTTC. It encodes CASSLNAGGLDEQFF. The full variable domain, with the rest looked up from reference TRBV7-2 and TRBJ2-1, is GAGVSQSPSNKVTEKGKDVELRCDPISGHTALYWYRQSLGQGLEFLIYFQGNSAPDKSGLPSDRFSAERTGGSVSTLTIQRTQQEDSAVYLCASSLNAGGLDEQFFGPGTRLTVL.

Note on this clonotype: A much more abundant neighbour one base away suggests this may be a read error. This sequence joins TRBV12-3 or TRBV12-4 and TRBJ1-1; maybe TRBD1 (6 bases). The CDR3 sequence is 13 residues long. Trimming took 8 bases from V and 6 from J, leaving 16 bases between them. The CDR3 here is CASGRVQGSEAFF. CDR3 sequence (DNA): TGTGCCAGCGGCAGAGTACAGGGCTCTGAAGCTTTCTTT.

This clonotype appeared many times. This sequence joins TRBV18 and TRBJ1-3, with 7 bases that match TRBD1. The germline V gene has CDR1 KGHSH and CDR2 LQKENI. The CDR3 runs to 17 residues. The V gene end was trimmed by 0 bases and the J gene end by 0 bases; junction bases not matched to a gene: 5. CDR3 sequence (DNA): TGTGCCAGCTCACCACCGTGGACAGGAGCCTCTGGAAACACCATATATTTT. Residues: CASSPPWTGASGNTIYF.

This clonotype was seen repeatedly, ten times or more. The chain has TRBV6-1 and TRBJ1-1, with unresolved D. The CDR3 length is 14 residues. The V and J ends lost 3 bases and 0 bases respectively, with 8 bases between them. CDR1 and CDR2 from the germline V gene are MNHNS and SASEGT. The CDR3 DNA reads TGTGCCAGCAGTGAGTGGCAACTGAACACTGAAGCTTTCTTT. Protein: CASSEWQLNTEAFF.

This clonotype was recorded many times. This chain joins TRBV7-2 and TRBJ1-1; tentative D call: TRBD1 (5 bases). The CDR3 covers 13 residues. V shed 4 bases and J shed 5 bases, with 11 bases lying between them. CDR1 and CDR2 from the germline V gene are SGHTA and FQGNSA. CDR3 in amino acids: CASSSGKKTEAFF. Written as DNA, the CDR3 is TGTGCCAGCAGCTCAGGGAAGAAGACTGAAGCTTTCTTT.

The table lists this clonotype with a count of one. Relative to the germline gene, one junction end is altered; a read error may explain this. J is TRBJ2-3 and V is TRBV6-1; 9 bases agree with TRBD2. CDR3 length: 15 residues. Germline CDR1 reads MNHNS; CDR2 reads SASEGT. The CDR3 region has the DNA TGTGCCAGCGGACTTTCGGGACTAGCCTCAGATACGCAATATTTT. Translation gives CASGLSGLASDTQYF.

This clonotype was recorded many times. The gene calls are TRBV4-3 and TRBJ2-2; D remains unclear. V was shortened by 4 bases and J by 4 bases, with 10 bases between the two germline ends. CDR1 and CDR2 from the germline V gene are LGHNA and YSLEER. The CDR3 is made up of 14 amino acids. The DNA of the CDR3 is TGCGCCAGCAGCCTTGACATCCTCACCGGGGAGCTGTTTTTT. This encodes CASSLDILTGELFF.

This clonotype occurred many times. This chain links TRBV20-1 with TRBJ2-1; D might be TRBD2 (6 bases). The germline V gene has CDR1 DFQATT and CDR2 SNEGSKA (reference sequence). With 0 bases removed from V and 8 bases from J, the gap between germline ends came to 17 bases. The CDR3 is 15 amino acids. This CDR3 is CSARDVPRRGDEQFF. The CDR3 nucleotides read TGCAGTGCTAGAGATGTGCCCAGGCGGGGCGATGAGCAGTTCTTC.

As for this clonotype: A much bigger clone sits one base away, suggesting this may be a read error. The chain links TRBV5-1 to TRBJ2-1; D possibly corresponds to TRBD2 (6 bases). Trimming shortened V by 10 bases and J by 4 bases, and 21 bases separated the two germline ends. Per the germline V gene, CDR1 is SGHRS and CDR2 is YFSETQ. The CDR3 covers 15 residues. The CDR3 sequence is CAGTIGTSLYNEQFF. CDR3 DNA: TGCGCCGGCACCATAGGAACTAGCTTATACAATGAGCAGTTCTTC.

This clonotype was counted many times. The rearrangement links TRBV9 to TRBJ2-3; D call uncertain. The CDR3 has 14 amino acids. Trimming took 4 bases from V and 4 from J, leaving 13 bases between them. Germline values: CDR1 SGDLS, CDR2 YYNGEE. The CDR3, as DNA: TGTGCCAGCAGCCCTCGCGTAGTTGCAGATACGCAGTATTTT. Its protein product is CASSPRVVADTQYF.

The chain links TRBV6-2 or TRBV6-3 to TRBJ2-3, with 12 bases identical to TRBD2. Trimming at V came to 8 bases and at J to 8 bases, leaving 5 bases not matched to a gene. This CDR3 has 13 amino acids. Germline assignment: CDR1 MNHEY and CDR2 SVGEGT. Written as DNA, the CDR3 is TGTGCCAGCCAACTAGCGGGAGGCGGTACGCAGTATTTT. This sequence encodes CASQLAGGGTQYF.

This clonotype was recorded many times. The chain links TRBV28 to TRBJ2-7; D is tentatively TRBD1 or TRBD2 (6 bases each). Germline V gene sequence: CDR1 MDHEN, CDR2 SYDVKM. V was shortened by 7 bases and J by 5 bases, with 21 bases between the two germline ends. The CDR3 has 15 amino acids. CDR3 residues: CASIRSWGDTDEQYF. CDR3 nucleotides: TGTGCCAGCATAAGGTCGTGGGGGGACACAGACGAGCAGTACTTC.

This clonotype appeared many times. The chain joins TRBV6-2 or TRBV6-3 to TRBJ1-5; no firm D call. The germline CDR1 and CDR2 sequences are MNHEY and SVGEGT. Trimming removed 2 bases at V and 3 bases at J, with 11 bases between. CDR3 length: 15 residues. The CDR3 DNA is TGTGCCAGCAGTTACGGAGAACAGTTCAATCAGCCCCAGCATTTT. It yields the protein CASSYGEQFNQPQHF.

Many counts were recorded for this clonotype. The V and J genes are TRBV3-1 and TRBJ2-7, with D hard to call. This CDR3 is built from 11 residues. Trimming took off 4 bases at V and 3 bases at J, with 4 bases between the two ends. Germline CDR1 is LGHDT and CDR2 is YNNKEL (reference sequence). CDR3 protein: CASSLYYEQYF. For the CDR3, the DNA is TGTGCCAGCAGCCTATACTACGAGCAGTACTTC.

Concerning this clonotype itself: With a much larger clone just one base away, this may be a read error. The chain recombines TRBV5-1 with TRBJ2-1; tentative D call: TRBD1 (6 bases). The CDR3 is made up of 13 amino acids. The germline V gene has CDR1 SGHRS and CDR2 YFSETQ. The CDR3 protein is CASSQGQYSEQFF. The CDR3 coding sequence is TGCGCCAGCAGCCAGGGACAATACAGTGAGCAGTTCTTC.

This clonotype was recorded at least ten times. The chain uses TRBV20-1 and TRBJ2-1, with 9 bases identical to TRBD1. The CDR3 has 15 amino acids. J lost 10 bases, V lost 0 bases, and 10 bases had no gene match. Germline CDR1 is DFQATT and CDR2 is SNEGSKA (reference sequence). CDR3 nucleotide sequence: TGCAGTGCTAGAGATGCCTGGACAGGGGTAAGGGAGCAGTTCTTC. It specifies CSARDAWTGVREQFF.

The table lists this clonotype with a count of one. It may be a read error: a sequence one base away is much more abundant. The rearrangement joins TRBV19 to TRBJ2-1; 7 bases align to TRBD1. V shed 5 bases and J 10 bases; nucleotides not matched to a gene: 8. The CDR3 runs 13 residues. CDR1 is LNHDA and CDR2 is SQIVND in the germline V gene (reference sequence). CDR3 in DNA: TGTGCCAGTAGTTTCCAACAGGGGCGCGAGCAGTTCTTC. It is translated as CASSFQQGREQFF.

Turning to this clonotype: A read error is likely, as this CDR3 ends without the conserved phenylalanine or tryptophan. The rearrangement links TRBV7-3 to TRBJ2-1; tentative D call: TRBD1 (5 bases). This CDR3 region has 15 residues. Looked up from germline, CDR1 is SGHTA and CDR2 is FQGTGA. V gave up 6 bases and J gave up 9 bases, with 21 bases separating them. CDR3 in DNA: TGTGCCAGCAGGACAAAGGGGATGGGGATAAGTGAGCAGTTCCTC. Translated: CASRTKGMGISEQFL.